Below, one TCR beta chain is given with its context. These data originate in a study of control samples from healthy donors and cancer patients. Produced via immunoSEQ multiplex PCR; TCRdb's table is partial and in-frame only. The sample records 140,000 or so clones, 89% being singletons. Trimming took 1 base from V and 2 from J, leaving 12 bases between them. Germline-derived CDR1 and CDR2 are MGHRA and YSYEKL. This CDR3 contains 15 residues. The chain carries TRBV4-1 and TRBJ2-7, with D perhaps being TRBD1 or TRBD2 (5 bases each). Sample: blood. This clonotype was sampled from a man aged 25 to 40 in good health. CDR3 bases: TGCGCCAGCAGCCAAGTATCGCAGGGAGCCTACGAGCAGTACTTC. Protein sequence: CASSQVSQGAYEQYF.